The present T cell receptor (beta chain) was sequenced within a study of cytomegalovirus exposure and HLA in healthy donors. Primers included in the PCR were 60 Vbeta and 13 Jbeta primers. Libraries were prepared by immunoSEQ multiplex PCR; TCRdb keeps only in-frame clonotypes and omits some of them. The sample has about 260,000 clones; almost 85% are singletons. The V gene end was trimmed by 4 bases and the J gene end by 7 bases; junction bases not matched to a gene: 7. The CDR3 is 14 residues long. Germline V CDR1 and CDR2: SGHNT, YENEEA. This clonotype originated in a woman aged 35 to 49 in good health and CMV-seropositive. Sequencing was done on a sample of PBMCs. The chain combines TRBV11-3 with TRBJ2-1; 7 nucleotides agree with TRBD1. As DNA, the CDR3 is TGTGCCAGCAGCTCCGGACAGGCCCAGAATGAGCAGTTCTTC. This encodes CASSSGQAQNEQFF. The full variable domain, its missing parts supplied by reference TRBV11-3 and TRBJ2-1, is EAGVVQSPRYKIIEKKQPVAFWCNPISGHNTLYWYLQNLGQGPELLIRYENEEAVDDSQLPKDRFSAERLKGVDSTLKIQPAELGDSAVYLCASSSGQAQNEQFFGPGTRLTVL.